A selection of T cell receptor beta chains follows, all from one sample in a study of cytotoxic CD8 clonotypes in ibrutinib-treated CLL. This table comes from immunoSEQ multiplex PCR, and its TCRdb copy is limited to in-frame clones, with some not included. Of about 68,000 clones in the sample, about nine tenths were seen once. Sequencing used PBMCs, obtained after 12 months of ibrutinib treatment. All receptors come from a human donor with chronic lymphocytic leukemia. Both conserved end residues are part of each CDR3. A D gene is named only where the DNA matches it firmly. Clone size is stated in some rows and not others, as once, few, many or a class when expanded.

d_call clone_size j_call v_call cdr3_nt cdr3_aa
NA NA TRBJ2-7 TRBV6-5 TGTGCCAGCAGAACGCCACAGAGGGCGGGCTACGAGCAGTACTTC CASRTPQRAGYEQYF
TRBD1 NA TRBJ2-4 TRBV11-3 TGTGCCAGCAGCTTATCAGGGGGTGGTCAGTACTTC CASSLSGGGQYF
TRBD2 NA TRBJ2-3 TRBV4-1 TGCGCCAGCAGCCAATTTTATACTAGCGGTAGCACAGATACGCAGTATTTT CASSQFYTSGSTDTQYF
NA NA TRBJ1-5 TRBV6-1 TGTGCCAGCAGTGAATGGGCAGCCTATAGCAATCAGCCCCAGCATTTT CASSEWAAYSNQPQHF
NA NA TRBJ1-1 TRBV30 TGTGCCTGGAGTCCCTCGGCAGGTCCAATACAAGAAGCTTTCTTT CAWSPSAGPIQEAFF
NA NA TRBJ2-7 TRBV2 TGTGCCAGCAGTTGGGGACATACCTACGAGCAGTACTTC CASSWGHTYEQYF
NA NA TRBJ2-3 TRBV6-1 TGTGCCAGCAGTGAACTCCATACGCAGTATTTT CASSELHTQYF
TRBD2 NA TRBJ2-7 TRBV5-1 TGCGCCAGCAGACCCTCTTTGCGGGAGGCGACCTACGAGCAGTACTTC CASRPSLREATYEQYF
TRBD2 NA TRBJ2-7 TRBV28 TGTGCCAGCAGTCCGCCCCTAGCGGGAGGGCCTATCTACGAGCAGTACTTC CASSPPLAGGPIYEQYF
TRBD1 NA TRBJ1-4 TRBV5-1 TGCGCCAGTCAAGTAGGGGGCCTAGGGGAAAAACTGTTTTTT CASQVGGLGEKLFF
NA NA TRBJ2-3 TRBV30 TGTGCCTGGACCCTAGTTACAGATACGCAGTATTTT CAWTLVTDTQYF
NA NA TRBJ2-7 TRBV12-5 TGTGCTAGTGGTTTGGGGAGGGCCGCCCCCTACGAGCAGTACTTC CASGLGRAAPYEQYF
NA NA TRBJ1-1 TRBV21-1 TGTGCCAGCATGGCGGTGAACACTGAAGCTTTCTTT CASMAVNTEAFF
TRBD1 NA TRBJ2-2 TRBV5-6 TGTGCCAGCAGCCGAAGGGGGCTCGGCACCGGGGAGCTGTTTTTT CASSRRGLGTGELFF
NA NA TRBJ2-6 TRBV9 TGTGCCAGCAGCGTAGTAGAAGGCTCCGGGGCCAACGTCCTGACTTTC CASSVVEGSGANVLTF
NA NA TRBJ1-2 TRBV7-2 TGTGCCAGCAGCTGGGCAGGGGAAGTTCATGGCTACACCTTC CASSWAGEVHGYTF
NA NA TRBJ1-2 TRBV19 TGTGCCAGTAGTCGACGCCGGGACGGAGCTAACTATGGCTACACCTTC CASSRRRDGANYGYTF
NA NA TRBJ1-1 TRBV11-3 TGTGCCAGCAGCTTAGTCAGGAACACTGAAGCTTTCTTT CASSLVRNTEAFF
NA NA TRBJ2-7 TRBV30 TGTGCCTGGACTCGGGACGCCTCTAGGCAGTACTTC CAWTRDASRQYF
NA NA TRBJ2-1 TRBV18 TGTGCCAGCTCACCCCAGGAGAACTACAATGAGCAGTTCTTC CASSPQENYNEQFF
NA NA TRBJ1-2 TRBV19 TGTGCCAGTACCCCCGGCCCCCTATATGGCTACACCTTC CASTPGPLYGYTF
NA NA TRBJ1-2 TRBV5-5 TGTGCCAGCAGTCTAAGAGGAGGGGCGAACTATGGCTACACCTTC CASSLRGGANYGYTF
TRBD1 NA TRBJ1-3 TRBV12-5 TGTGCTAGTGGACTCACGGCGGGGACAGACTCTGGAAACACCATATATTTT CASGLTAGTDSGNTIYF
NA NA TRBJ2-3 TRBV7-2 TGTGCCAGCAGCTTAGAAGCGTCGGGCACAGATACGCAGTATTTT CASSLEASGTDTQYF
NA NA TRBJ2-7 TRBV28 TGTGCCAGCAGACAAAGCGGCGGGCGCTACGAGCAGTACTTC CASRQSGGRYEQYF
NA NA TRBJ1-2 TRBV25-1 TGTGCCAGCAGTGGCCCGGGGCACCCCTTCGGTTGGAACTATGGCTACACCTTC CASSGPGHPFGWNYGYTF
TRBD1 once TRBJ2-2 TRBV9 TGTGCCAGCAGCGGCAAGACAGGGGGCTACACCGGGGAGCTGTTTTTT CASSGKTGGYTGELFF
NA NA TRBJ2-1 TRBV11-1 TGTGCCAGCAGCTTAGGTGCAGGTACGGGATACAATGAGCAGTTCTTC CASSLGAGTGYNEQFF
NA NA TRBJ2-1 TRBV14 TGTGCCAGCAGCCAAGCCAGGCTTAGCAATGAGCAGTTCTTC CASSQARLSNEQFF
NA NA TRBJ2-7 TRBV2 TGTGCCAGCAGTGAAGCGCTCGGTCGAGGTCCATACGAGCAGTACTTC CASSEALGRGPYEQYF